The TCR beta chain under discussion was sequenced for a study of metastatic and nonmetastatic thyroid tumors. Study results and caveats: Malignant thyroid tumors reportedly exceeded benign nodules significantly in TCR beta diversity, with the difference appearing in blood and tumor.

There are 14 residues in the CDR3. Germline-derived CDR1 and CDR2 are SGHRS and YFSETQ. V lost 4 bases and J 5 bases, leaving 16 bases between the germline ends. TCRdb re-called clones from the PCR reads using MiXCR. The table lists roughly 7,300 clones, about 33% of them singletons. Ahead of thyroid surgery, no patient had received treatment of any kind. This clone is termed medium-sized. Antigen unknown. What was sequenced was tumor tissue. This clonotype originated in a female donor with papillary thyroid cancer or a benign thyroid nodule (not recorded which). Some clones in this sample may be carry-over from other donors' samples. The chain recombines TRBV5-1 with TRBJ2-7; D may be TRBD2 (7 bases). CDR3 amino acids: CASSPVGAGDEQYF. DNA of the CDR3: TGCGCCAGCAGCCCGGTGGGGGCGGGAGACGAGCAGTACTTC.